This T cell receptor (beta chain) was found in a study of beta chain features in type 1 diabetes. Study-level results: PCR may have favored shorter templates equally in patients and controls. Possibly, sequencing cDNA over-represented cells that had high TCR expression levels. Type 1 diabetes patients showed a moderate but significant shortening of TCRB CDR3s in all four CD4+ subsets.

This CDR3 has 11 residues. Germline V CDR1 and CDR2: WSHSY, SAAADI. The V segment lost 9 bases and the J segment 4 bases; nucleotides outside the gene matches: 1. A few counts support this clone. The antigen remains unidentified. Expressed TCRB transcripts got sequenced, as all isolated RNA was reverse transcribed. Sequencing used immunoSEQ multiplex PCR; TCRdb keeps in-frame clones, though not all of them. The sample contains about 340,000 clones, roughly 9% of which appear only once. The clonotype comes from a man aged 25 to 40 with type 1 diabetes. Material for sequencing was central memory CD4+ T cells from blood. This chain uses TRBV10-2 with TRBJ1-1; 8 bases agree with TRBD1. This CDR3 reads CASTGGTEAFF. In DNA, the CDR3 is TGCGCCAGTACAGGGGGCACTGAAGCTTTCTTT.